A single sample is the source of the 22 T cell receptor beta chains below, sequenced in a study of blood T cell repertoires in COVID-19. Measured with immunoSEQ multiplex PCR; TCRdb has only the in-frame clones, and not every one. The sample consists of a few hundred thousand clones, roughly 84% of them appearing once. The sequenced material came from peripheral blood. The receptors were sampled from a young woman with acute or convalescent COVID-19.

J is TRBJ2-5 and V is TRBV6-5, with 8 bases lining up with TRBD1. This CDR3 spans 14 amino acids. V shed 6 bases, J shed 5 bases, and the junction held 8 bases outside the gene matches. CDR1 is MNHEY, CDR2 SVGAGI, per germline. Here the CDR3 reads CASSKPGQVETQYF. The CDR3 DNA follows: TGTGCCAGCAGCAAACCGGGACAGGTGGAGACCCAGTACTTC.

This clone was observed a handful of times. The rearrangement uses TRBV28 and TRBJ1-4, with 9 bases lining up with TRBD1. After removal of 4 bases from V and 11 bases from J, the junction contained 11 bases not matched to a gene. Germline CDR1 and CDR2: MDHEN and SYDVKM. There are 15 residues in the CDR3. In DNA, the CDR3 is TGTGCCAGCAGTTCTACCGGGACAGGGTTCGGGAAACTGTTTTTT. Its translation is CASSSTGTGFGKLFF. Full variable domain (remainder filled in from reference TRBV28 and TRBJ1-4): DVKVTQSSRYLVKRTGEKVFLECVQDMDHENMFWYRQDPGLGLRLIYFSYDVKMKEKGDIPEGYSVSREKKERFSLILESASTNQTSMYLCASSSTGTGFGKLFFGSGTQLSVL.

The chain employs TRBV25-1 and TRBJ1-5, with 7 bases aligning to TRBD1. There are 13 residues in the CDR3. Looked up from germline, CDR1 is MGHDK and CDR2 is SYGVNS. V gave up 3 bases and J gave up 11 bases; unmatched junction bases: 7. The CDR3 is CASSEPGGRAQHF. As DNA, the CDR3 is TGTGCCAGCAGTGAGCCAGGGGGACGGGCCCAGCATTTT.

CDR3 DNA: TGTGCCATCAGTGAGGGGCGGGGGCAAGAGCAGTTCTTC. Protein: CAISEGRGQEQFF. This chain uses TRBV10-3 with TRBJ2-1; D possibly corresponds to TRBD2 (7 bases). Germline V gives CDR1 ENHRY, CDR2 SYGVKD. There are 13 residues in the CDR3. With 2 bases removed from V and 10 bases from J, the gap between germline ends came to 12 bases.

The chain carries TRBV6-5 and TRBJ2-5, with 11 positions matching TRBD1. V was clipped by 6 bases and J by 5 bases; unmatched bases: 8. The CDR3 totals 15 residues. Germline-derived CDR1 and CDR2 are MNHEY and SVGAGI. CDR3 nucleotide sequence: TGTGCCAGCAGGCGTAGGGGACAGGGGGTGGAGACCCAGTACTTC. As protein: CASRRRGQGVETQYF.

The V and J genes are TRBV19 and TRBJ2-1, with TRBD2 matching over 9 bases. Trimming cost V 3 bases and J 9 bases; bases outside gene matches: 18. This CDR3 spans 18 amino acids. CDR1 and CDR2 from the germline V gene are LNHDA and SQIVND (reference sequence). DNA for the CDR3: TGTGCCAGTAGTATCTTTTTTGGTGGCGGGAGGGCAACCAGTGAGCAGTTCTTC. Its translation is CASSIFFGGGRATSEQFF.

J is TRBJ2-7 and V is TRBV2, with TRBD2 matching over 12 bases. J was trimmed by 2 bases and V by 6 bases; bases with no gene match: 2. The CDR3 loop spans 14 amino acids. The germline V gene encodes CDR1 SNHLY and CDR2 FYNNEI. The CDR3 region has the DNA TGTGCCAGCAGGACTAGCGGGAGAACCTACGAGCAGTACTTC. Translation gives CASRTSGRTYEQYF.

The chain is built from TRBV5-4 and TRBJ1-1, with 7 bases matching TRBD1. With 4 bases clipped from V and 5 bases from J, the junction kept 8 bases outside the gene matches. Germline V gives CDR1 SGHNT, CDR2 YYREEE (reference sequence). This CDR3 is built from 14 residues. CDR3 nucleotides: TGTGCCAGCAGCCTACGACAGGGACGTACTGAAGCTTTCTTT. Translated: CASSLRQGRTEAFF.

The chain links TRBV27 to TRBJ2-1; 8 positions match TRBD2. The CDR3 spans 15 residues. V lost 2 bases and J lost 1; bases outside the gene matches: 1. CDR1 MNHEY and CDR2 SMNVEV come from the germline V gene (reference sequence). The DNA for the CDR3 is TGTGCCAGCAGTTTAAGCGGGAGTTCCTACAATGAGCAGTTCTTC. Protein sequence: CASSLSGSSYNEQFF.

V is TRBV5-1 and J is TRBJ2-7, with D tentatively TRBD1 (6 bases). The CDR3 covers 14 residues. Between the trimmed V and J ends, which lost 0 bases and 4 bases, there was a span of 11 bases. The germline CDR1 and CDR2 sequences are SGHRS and YFSETQ. As DNA, the CDR3 is TGCGCCAGCAGCTTGGCGGCCGGGACATACGAGCAGTACTTC. Its translation is CASSLAAGTYEQYF.

V and J are TRBV18 and TRBJ1-2; D unclear. V dropped 0 bases and J dropped 5 bases, with 10 bases sitting between them. The CDR3 loop spans 14 amino acids. Per germline, CDR1 KGHSH and CDR2 LQKENI. In nucleotides, the CDR3 is TGTGCCAGCTCACCACCAGCAGGCCCATATGGCTACACCTTC. It codes for CASSPPAGPYGYTF.

The chain recombines TRBV28 with TRBJ1-2; TRBD1 matches at 7 bases. With V trimmed by 1 base and J by 9 bases, 5 bases remained unmatched. The CDR3 sequence is 13 residues long. CDR1 MDHEN and CDR2 SYDVKM come from the germline V gene. The CDR3 nucleotides are TGTGCCAGCAGTTTATCCGGGACAGATCGCTACACCTTC. Protein product: CASSLSGTDRYTF.

V and J are TRBV10-3 and TRBJ2-7, with 10 bases fitting TRBD1. J gave up 0 bases and V 6 bases, and 11 bases lay outside the gene matches. The CDR3 contains 17 residues. In germline, CDR1 is ENHRY, CDR2 SYGVKD. CDR3 sequence: CAISGNHDRGLSYEQYF. The DNA of the CDR3 is TGTGCCATCAGCGGCAATCACGACAGGGGGCTCTCCTACGAGCAGTACTTC.

Points on this clone: The identical CDR3 is also encoded by other nucleotide sequences in the sample. The genes are TRBV7-2 and TRBJ2-5, with 8 nucleotides matching TRBD1. This CDR3 region has 15 residues. The ends lost 1 base at V and 5 bases at J; junction bases unmatched: 6. Germline lookup yields CDR1 SGHTA and CDR2 FQGNSA. Here the CDR3 DNA reads TGTGCCAGCAGCTTAGGGGCAGGGGGCGGCGAGACCCAGTACTTC. This sequence encodes CASSLGAGGGETQYF.

The chain has TRBV6-5 and TRBJ2-1; no clear D. This CDR3 contains 12 residues. V was clipped by 6 bases and J by 3 bases, with 6 bases between them. The germline gives CDR1 MNHEY, CDR2 SVGAGI. The CDR3 loop reads CASRSVYNEQFF. As DNA, the CDR3 is TGTGCCAGCAGGTCGGTCTACAATGAGCAGTTCTTC.

The CDR3: CASSPGTWWGTDTQYF. CDR3 DNA: TGTGCCAGCAGTCCAGGGACTTGGTGGGGCACAGATACGCAGTATTTT. The J gene is TRBJ2-3, the V gene TRBV27, with a possible D match to TRBD2 (6 bases). Per germline, CDR1 MNHEY and CDR2 SMNVEV (reference sequence). Trimming stripped 5 bases from V and 1 base from J, with 16 bases between. The CDR3 is 16 amino acids.

The chain joins TRBV5-4 to TRBJ2-5; TRBD2 agrees at 12 bases. Trimming at V came to 1 base and at J to 5 bases, leaving 3 bases not matched to a gene. Germline V gives CDR1 SGHNT, CDR2 YYREEE (reference sequence). The CDR3 length is 15 residues. The chain's CDR3 is CASSLRLAGDETQYF. In DNA, the CDR3 is TGTGCCAGCAGCTTGCGACTAGCGGGAGATGAGACCCAGTACTTC.

The V and J genes are TRBV3-1 (or the pseudogene TRBV3-2) and TRBJ2-7, with TRBD2 as a possible D gene (6 bases). The CDR3 contains 16 residues. Germline loops: CDR1 LGHDT, CDR2 YNNKEL (reference sequence). Trimming took off 2 bases at V and 6 bases at J, with 20 bases between the two ends. CDR3 region: CASSQPLRDSRVEQYF. The CDR3 region has the DNA TGTGCCAGCAGCCAACCCCTCCGGGACTCCCGCGTCGAGCAGTACTTC.

The V and J genes are TRBV5-4 and TRBJ2-7, with 16 bases fitting TRBD2. Germline-derived CDR1 and CDR2 are SGHNT and YYREEE (reference sequence). The V and J ends lost 1 base and 8 bases, in that order; junction bases with no gene match: 3. This CDR3 spans 15 amino acids. CDR3 region: CASSLWGLAGGKQYF. The DNA of the CDR3 is TGTGCCAGCAGCTTGTGGGGACTAGCGGGAGGGAAGCAGTACTTC. The full variable domain, in which reference TRBV5-4 and TRBJ2-7 provide the parts outside the CDR3, is ETGVTQSPTHLIKTRGQQVTLRCSSQSGHNTVSWYQQALGQGPQFIFQYYREEENGRGNFPPRFSGLQFPNYSSELNVNALELDDSALYLCASSLWGLAGGKQYFGPGTRLTVT.

The chain uses TRBV7-9 and TRBJ1-5, with 11 bases lining up with TRBD1. The CDR3 spans 16 residues. The J segment lost 6 bases and the V segment lost 3 bases, leaving 7 bases of the junction unmatched. Per the germline V gene, CDR1 is SEHNR and CDR2 is FQNEAQ (reference sequence). The CDR3 nucleotides are TGTGCCAGCAGCTTTGGGACAGGGGGTCGTAGTCAGCCCCAGCATTTT. Translated: CASSFGTGGRSQPQHF. Complete variable domain (other parts from reference TRBV7-9 and TRBJ1-5): DTGVSQNPRHKITKRGQNVTFRCDPISEHNRLYWYRQTLGQGPEFLTYFQNEAQLEKSRLLSDRFSAERPKGSFSTLEIQRTEQGDSAMYLCASSFGTGGRSQPQHFGDGTRLSIL.

The V and J genes are TRBV5-1 and TRBJ1-1, with 7 bases fitting TRBD1. This CDR3 is built from 16 residues. In germline, CDR1 is SGHRS, CDR2 YFSETQ. The J segment lost 5 bases and the V segment lost 3 bases, leaving 13 bases of the junction unmatched. CDR3 region: CASSSSLETGETEAFF. CDR3 nucleotides: TGCGCCAGCAGCTCATCCCTCGAAACAGGGGAGACTGAAGCTTTCTTT.

This clone was seen only a few times. The J gene is TRBJ1-5, the V gene TRBV27; the match to TRBD1 covers 9 bases. The V gene end was trimmed by 8 bases and the J gene end by 4 bases; junction bases not matched to a gene: 3. The CDR3 consists of 13 residues. Germline CDR1 is MNHEY and CDR2 is SMNVEV (reference sequence). The DNA of the CDR3 is TGTGCCAGCCGGGACAGGGTTAATCAGCCCCAGCATTTT. As protein: CASRDRVNQPQHF.